This TCR beta chain was observed in a study of immune evolution from preneoplasia to lung adenocarcinoma. After removal of 5 bases from V and 5 bases from J, the junction contained 6 bases not matched to a gene. This CDR3 is built from 15 residues. CDR1 is SGHVS and CDR2 is FQNEAQ in the germline V gene. This clone has only a few counts. Its antigen is not identified. Clones were sequenced by immunoSEQ multiplex PCR, and TCRdb holds only the in-frame ones, with some missing. This sample has around 40,000 clones, with around 79% found just once. Histologic diagnosis was independently verified by two lung pathologists. After pathologic assessment, macro-dissection selected premalignant or tumor cells for extraction. Whole-study findings and limits: From normal lung to invasive adenocarcinoma, top clone frequencies appeared to decrease.

The chain joins TRBV7-8 to TRBJ2-7; 13 nucleotides match TRBD2. What was sequenced was FFPE invasive lung adenocarcinoma tissue. The sequence was obtained from a person between 55 and 70 years old with lung adenocarcinoma. The DNA for the CDR3 is TGTGCCAGCAGCGCCGCCGGACTAGCGGGAGACGAGCAGTACTTC. This sequence encodes CASSAAGLAGDEQYF.